A single sample is the source of the 23 T cell receptor beta chains below, sequenced in a study of neurological immune-mediated disorders. TCRdb reprocessed the 5' RACE reads with MiXCR, giving one entry per CDR3 protein. The table has 70,000 or so distinct CDR3 sequences, 2.5% to 3.5% seen once. The specimen was PBMCs. The receptors were sampled from a woman aged 50 to 65 with multiple sclerosis.

This clonotype has a count of ten or more. The CDR3 DNA sequence: TGTGCCAGCAGTTGGACAGGCGGGAACACTGAAGCTTTCTTT. It codes for CASSWTGGNTEAFF. The chain combines TRBV27 with TRBJ1-1; TRBD1 aligns across 7 bases. Trimming cost V 4 bases and J 1 base; bases outside gene matches: 3. The CDR3 extends over 14 amino acids. CDR1 and CDR2 (germline): MNHEY, SMNVEV (reference sequence).

This clonotype was detected ten times or more. Here the CDR3 reads CATSSIGGGSPLHF. CDR3 nucleotides: TGTGCCACCAGCAGCATAGGGGGTGGATCACCCCTCCACTTT. The chain recombines TRBV15 with TRBJ1-6, with D perhaps matching TRBD1 (6 bases). V shed 3 bases and J shed 10 bases, with 13 bases lying between them. This CDR3 has 14 amino acids. Germline V gene lookup returns CDR1 LNHNV and CDR2 YYDKDF (reference sequence).

This clonotype showed up many times. This chain joins TRBV20-1 and TRBJ2-2; TRBD1 aligns across 9 bases. Germline CDR1 is DFQATT and CDR2 is SNEGSKA (reference sequence). After removal of 2 bases from V and 4 bases from J, the junction contained 8 bases not matched to a gene. The CDR3 spans 16 residues. The CDR3 nucleotides are TGCAGTGCTAGAAATACCGGGACAGGGACCACCGGGGAGCTGTTTTTT. This translates into CSARNTGTGTTGELFF.

For this clonotype: Being one base from a much bigger clone, this may be a read error. The gene calls are TRBV5-1 and TRBJ2-4, with D maybe TRBD2 (5 bases). Per germline, CDR1 SGHRS and CDR2 YFSETQ. The length of the CDR3 is 16 residues. CDR3 DNA sequence: TGCGCCAGCAGCCGGACGTTGCTAGCAGTAGAAAAAATTCAGTACTTC. It is translated as CASSRTLLAVEKIQYF.

This clonotype was seen many times. The rearrangement uses TRBV5-1 and TRBJ1-1; 7 nucleotides match TRBD1. V lost 6 bases and J lost 4; bases outside the gene matches: 9. From germline, CDR1 is SGHRS and CDR2 YFSETQ. CDR3 length: 14 amino acids. The CDR3 region is CASMQVAGGTEAFF. CDR3 in DNA: TGCGCCAGCATGCAGGTGGCAGGGGGCACTGAAGCTTTCTTT.

In its sample, this clonotype was seen many times. The chain combines TRBV27 with TRBJ2-4, with D tentatively TRBD2 (8 bases). Germline lookup yields CDR1 MNHEY and CDR2 SMNVEV (reference sequence). V dropped 5 bases and J dropped 6 bases, with 29 bases sitting between them. CDR3 length: 19 amino acids. The chain's CDR3 is CASSLQGGRAGALGNIQYF. The DNA for the CDR3 is TGTGCCAGCAGTCTCCAGGGGGGGCGAGCGGGAGCGCTGGGAAACATTCAGTACTTC.

This clonotype was seen at least ten times. This chain links TRBV7-2 with TRBJ2-1, with 10 bases aligning to TRBD2. The germline CDR1 and CDR2 sequences are SGHTA and FQGNSA. Trimming at V came to 5 bases and at J to 4 bases, leaving 8 bases not matched to a gene. CDR3 length equals 16 residues. The chain's CDR3 is CASSPRTSGIYNEQFF. The CDR3 coding sequence is TGTGCCAGCAGCCCCCGGACTAGCGGTATTTACAATGAGCAGTTCTTC.

This clonotype was found many times. J is TRBJ1-1 and V is TRBV25-1; 7 bases are a match to TRBD1. CDR1 and CDR2 from the germline V gene are MGHDK and SYGVNS. With V trimmed by 3 bases and J by 4 bases, 2 bases remained unmatched. This CDR3 spans 13 amino acids. The CDR3 region has the DNA TGTGCCAGCAGTGAGAAGGGGGCCACTGAAGCTTTCTTT. Its translation: CASSEKGATEAFF.

This clonotype was picked up many times. The chain couples TRBV29-1 to TRBJ2-3; D not certain. V shed 7 bases and J shed 6 bases, with 11 bases lying between them. CDR3 length: 11 residues. Germline loops: CDR1 SQVTM, CDR2 ANQGSEA. In DNA form, the CDR3 reads TGCAGCGCTCGGTGGGGTGATACGCAGTATTTT. It translates to CSARWGDTQYF.

This clonotype has at least ten counts. The chain has TRBV20-1 and TRBJ1-2, with D possibly being TRBD1 (6 bases). Germline V gene sequence: CDR1 DFQATT, CDR2 SNEGSKA (reference sequence). CDR3 length equals 12 residues. The V gene lost 6 bases and the J gene lost 4 bases, with 12 bases spanning the gap. CDR3 region: CSAVGQIYGYTF. In DNA form, the CDR3 reads TGCAGTGCCGTCGGACAGATCTATGGCTACACCTTC.

The table lists this clonotype with many counts. The V and J genes are TRBV2 and TRBJ1-2; D may be TRBD1 (6 bases). The V gene's germline CDR1 is SNHLY and CDR2 FYNNEI. The CDR3 is made up of 14 amino acids. Trimming shortened V by 8 bases and J by 0 bases, and 13 bases separated the two germline ends. This chain's CDR3 is CASHLQGTNYGYTF. For the CDR3, the DNA is TGTGCCAGCCATTTACAGGGTACTAACTATGGCTACACCTTC.

This clonotype was detected a few times. With a much larger clone just one base away, this may be a read error. The chain uses TRBV6-2 or TRBV6-3 and TRBJ1-5; 10 nucleotides agree with TRBD1. The CDR3 sequence is 14 residues long. Germline CDR1 reads MNHEY; CDR2 reads SVGEGT. CDR3 loop: CASSGTGVGQPKHF. The DNA for the CDR3 is TGTGCCAGCAGCGGGACAGGGGTTGGTCAGCCCAAGCATTTT.

This clonotype was counted ten times or more. The chain couples TRBV6-5 to TRBJ2-5; a possible D gene is TRBD1 (6 bases). Germline loops: CDR1 MNHEY, CDR2 SVGAGI. With 0 bases removed from V and 5 bases from J, the gap between germline ends came to 10 bases. The CDR3 totals 14 residues. CDR3 nucleotides: TGTGCCAGCAGTTACTCGTACCAGGGGGAGACCCAGTACTTC. Protein sequence: CASSYSYQGETQYF.

In its sample, this clonotype was seen a few times. This may arise from a read error, as a much more abundant clone is one base away. The rearrangement links TRBV25-1 to TRBJ1-1; D is unclear. This CDR3 has 11 amino acids. CDR1 and CDR2 from the germline V gene are MGHDK and SYGVNS. The CDR3 region is CDSSELSEAFF. In DNA form, the CDR3 reads TGTGACAGCAGTGAGCTTTCTGAAGCTTTCTTT. The full variable domain, in which reference TRBV25-1 and TRBJ1-1 provide the parts outside the CDR3, is EADIYQTPRYLVIGTGKKITLECSQTMGHDKMYWYQQDPGMELHLIHYSYGVNSTEKGDLSSESTVSRIRTEHFPLTLESARPSHTSQYLCDSSELSEAFFGQGTRLTVV.

This clonotype was detected many times. The genes are TRBV7-2 and TRBJ2-1; 8 bases fit TRBD2. This CDR3 contains 13 residues. The germline V gene has CDR1 SGHTA and CDR2 FQGNSA. The V segment lost 5 bases and the J segment 6 bases; nucleotides outside the gene matches: 3. CDR3 nucleotide sequence: TGTGCCAGCAGCGCCCGGGGGGGCAATGAGCAGTTCTTC. Protein sequence: CASSARGGNEQFF.

This chain links TRBV19 with TRBJ2-2, with TRBD2 as a possible D gene (6 bases). Germline assignment: CDR1 LNHDA and CDR2 SQIVND (reference sequence). The CDR3 covers 14 residues. V was clipped by 8 bases and J by 11 bases, with 21 bases between them. The chain's CDR3 is CASGTFRGFGELFF. The DNA of the CDR3 is TGTGCCAGTGGTACCTTCCGGGGGTTTGGTGAGCTGTTTTTT.

This clonotype is classed as medium-sized. Germline is not matched at one junction end, which may reflect a read error. The gene calls are TRBV2 and TRBJ2-3; D gene unclear. This CDR3 region has 11 residues. Germline V gene data show CDR1 as SNHLY and CDR2 as FYNNEI. The CDR3 here is CASSYTDTQYF. The CDR3 DNA sequence: TGCGCCAGCAGCTACACAGATACGCAGTATTTT. The whole variable domain, filled in from reference TRBV2 and TRBJ2-3, reads EPEVTQTPSHQVTQMGQEVILRCVPISNHLYFYWYRQILGQKVEFLVSFYNNEISEKSEIFDDQFSVERPDGSNFTLKIRSTKLEDSAMYFCASSYTDTQYFGPGTRLTVL.

This clonotype has at least ten counts. J is TRBJ2-3 and V is TRBV10-3, with TRBD2 as a possible D gene (6 bases). The CDR3 is 14 amino acids. Germline loops: CDR1 ENHRY, CDR2 SYGVKD. V gave up 10 bases and J gave up 2 bases, with 16 bases separating them. CDR3 in DNA: TGTGCCACCACGGGGGATGGGAACACAGATACGCAGTATTTT. It codes for CATTGDGNTDTQYF.

This clonotype was seen many times. V is TRBV2 and J is TRBJ2-5; the D is unclear. This CDR3 has 13 amino acids. Germline CDR1 reads SNHLY; CDR2 reads FYNNEI. Trimming pared 10 bases from V and 3 bases from J, leaving 15 bases between. The CDR3 here is CATLGSGEETQYF. As DNA, the CDR3 is TGTGCCACCCTCGGATCCGGTGAAGAGACCCAGTACTTC.

This clonotype came up many times. The CDR3 reads CSARVGEGTGELFF. CDR3 nucleotide sequence: TGCAGTGCTAGAGTAGGGGAGGGCACCGGGGAGCTGTTTTTT. The chain combines TRBV20-1 with TRBJ2-2; 7 bases are shared with TRBD2. The germline V gene has CDR1 DFQATT and CDR2 SNEGSKA (reference sequence). V lost 1 base to trimming and J lost 4 bases; unmatched junction nucleotides: 3. This CDR3 region has 14 residues.

This clonotype was seen repeatedly, ten times or more. The CDR3 DNA reads TGTGCCACCAGTTCTAAGGGTGGTCAGCCCCAGCATTTT. As protein: CATSSKGGQPQHF. The chain uses TRBV24-1 and TRBJ1-5; the D is unclear. CDR1 and CDR2 (germline): KGHDR, SFDVKD. Trimming pared 6 bases from V and 6 bases from J, leaving 11 bases between. This CDR3 region has 13 residues.

This clonotype was found many times. The CDR3 spells CASSYSKAGGTDTQYF. CDR3 nucleotides: TGTGCCAGCAGTTACTCGAAAGCGGGAGGAACAGATACGCAGTATTTT. V and J are TRBV6-5 and TRBJ2-3; 9 positions agree with TRBD2. Trimming removed 0 bases from V and 3 bases from J; junction bases left unmatched: 4. Germline V lookup: CDR1 MNHEY, CDR2 SVGAGI. There are 16 residues in the CDR3.

The sample holds a few counts of this clonotype. J is TRBJ2-1 and V is TRBV18; 12 bases fit TRBD1. The length of the CDR3 is 16 residues. Germline V lookup: CDR1 KGHSH, CDR2 LQKENI. V lost 2 bases, J lost 7 bases, and 6 bases stayed unmatched. The chain's CDR3 is CASSPTGQGAGNEQFF. The CDR3 DNA follows: TGTGCCAGCTCACCAACGGGACAGGGGGCCGGTAATGAGCAGTTCTTC.